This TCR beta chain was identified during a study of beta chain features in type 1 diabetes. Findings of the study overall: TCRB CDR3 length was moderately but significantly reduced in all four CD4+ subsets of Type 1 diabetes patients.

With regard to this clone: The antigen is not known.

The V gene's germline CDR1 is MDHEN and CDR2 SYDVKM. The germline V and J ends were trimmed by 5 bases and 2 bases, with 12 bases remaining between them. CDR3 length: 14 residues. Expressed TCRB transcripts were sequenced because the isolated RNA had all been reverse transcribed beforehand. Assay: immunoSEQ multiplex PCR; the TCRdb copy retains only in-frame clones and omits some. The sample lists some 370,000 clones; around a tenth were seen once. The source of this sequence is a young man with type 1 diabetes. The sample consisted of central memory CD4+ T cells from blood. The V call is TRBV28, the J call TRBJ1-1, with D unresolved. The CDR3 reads CASSPHRGNTEAFF. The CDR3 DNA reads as TGTGCCAGCAGTCCCCACCGGGGTAACACTGAAGCTTTCTTT.